This T cell receptor (beta chain) came from a study of cytomegalovirus exposure and HLA in healthy donors. CDR1 and CDR2 from the germline V gene are LGHNA and YNFKEQ. Trimming took 0 bases from V and 3 from J, leaving 12 bases between them. This CDR3 contains 15 residues. This PCR relied on a set of 60 Vbeta primers and 13 Jbeta primers. Only in-frame clones appear in the TCRdb table, and some are missing; sequencing was by immunoSEQ multiplex PCR. The sample contains under 250,000 clones, about 85% of which appear only once. The sequencing sample was made of PBMCs. This TCR derives from a woman aged 50 to 60 in good health and CMV-seropositive. J is TRBJ2-7 and V is TRBV4-2; possibly TRBD2 for D (6 bases). In DNA, the CDR3 is TGTGCCAGCAGCCAAGAGCTCGGGGGTCTCTACGAGCAGTACTTC. Residues: CASSQELGGLYEQYF.